The 14 T cell receptor beta chains reported below all come from one sample, sequenced in a study of CD8 T cells in ankylosing spondylitis. Their specific antigens are unknown. TCRdb reprocessed the 5' RACE reads with MiXCR, giving one entry per CDR3 protein. Of 750,000 to 850,000 distinct CDR3 sequences listed, about 12% are singletons. Notes on the study in general: What seemed typical of ankylosing spondylitis blood was a TCR beta motif built from about 8 highly homologous variants.

The sequenced material came from blood, either unsorted or a sorted T cell fraction (not recorded which). These receptors came from a male donor with ankylosing spondylitis.

The V and J genes are TRBV6-2 or TRBV6-3 and TRBJ2-5; D is undetermined. This CDR3 has 14 residues. Germline values: CDR1 MNHEY, CDR2 SVGEGT. V lost 7 bases, J lost 3 bases, and 15 bases lay in between. CDR3 in amino acids: CASTTPVIKETQYF. In DNA, the CDR3 is TGTGCCAGCACCACCCCGGTAATTAAAGAGACCCAGTACTTC.

The CDR3 DNA sequence: TGTGCCAGCAGTTACTCCGGGACAGGTGTAGGTGGCTACACCTTC. This codes for CASSYSGTGVGGYTF. The chain employs TRBV28 and TRBJ1-2; 8 bases align to TRBD1. The CDR3 consists of 15 residues. V shed 4 bases and J 7 bases; nucleotides not matched to a gene: 11. Per the germline V gene, CDR1 is MDHEN and CDR2 is SYDVKM.

In this sample, this clonotype turned up a few times. The chain joins TRBV5-1 to TRBJ2-1; no reliable D call. Trimming stripped 0 bases from V and 0 bases from J, with 10 bases between. The CDR3 loop spans 16 amino acids. Germline V lookup: CDR1 SGHRS, CDR2 YFSETQ. CDR3 amino acids: CASSLGVRSSYNEQFF. CDR3 in DNA: TGCGCCAGCAGCTTGGGGGTAAGAAGCTCCTACAATGAGCAGTTCTTC.

This clonotype was detected only a few times. This chain uses TRBV19 with TRBJ1-1; 9 bases match TRBD1. The CDR3 length is 14 residues. Per germline, CDR1 LNHDA and CDR2 SQIVND (reference sequence). After removal of 3 bases from V and 5 bases from J, the junction contained 4 bases not matched to a gene. DNA for the CDR3: TGTGCCAGTAGTATGACAGGGGGACAGACTGAAGCTTTCTTT. This codes for CASSMTGGQTEAFF. Variable domain in full (rest from reference TRBV19 and TRBJ1-1): DGGITQSPKYLFRKEGQNVTLSCEQNLNHDAMYWYRQDPGQGLRLIYYSQIVNDFQKGDIAEGYSVSREKKESFPLTVTSAQKNPTAFYLCASSMTGGQTEAFFGQGTRLTVV.

The rearrangement joins TRBV9 to TRBJ2-1; TRBD2 is a possible D gene (5 bases). Trimming stripped 0 bases from V and 4 bases from J, with 11 bases between. Per germline, CDR1 SGDLS and CDR2 YYNGEE. The CDR3 has 15 residues. The DNA of the CDR3 is TGTGCCAGCAGCGTAGGAGGGATGCGTTACAATGAGCAGTTCTTC. Residues: CASSVGGMRYNEQFF.

The chain combines TRBV18 with TRBJ1-2, with TRBD1 identical over 7 bases. The CDR3 consists of 15 residues. V dropped 6 bases and J dropped 3; count of bases not matched to a gene: 10. Germline loops: CDR1 KGHSH, CDR2 LQKENI. This chain's CDR3 is CASSQQGTLHYGYTF. The CDR3 region has the DNA TGTGCCAGCTCTCAACAGGGGACCTTACACTATGGCTACACCTTC.

This clonotype was seen repeatedly, ten times or more. The rearrangement joins TRBV5-6 to TRBJ2-7; the D gene is possibly TRBD2 (7 bases). The germline gives CDR1 SGHDT, CDR2 YYEEEE. Trimming removed 0 bases at V and 7 bases at J, with 14 bases between. The length of the CDR3 is 14 residues. CDR3 in amino acids: CASSLGTAGSEQYF. The CDR3 DNA reads TGTGCCAGCAGCTTGGGGACAGCGGGAAGTGAGCAGTACTTC.

This clonotype has ten or more counts. V is TRBV7-2 and J is TRBJ1-2; D is unresolved. The CDR3 length is 13 residues. Germline lookup yields CDR1 SGHTA and CDR2 FQGNSA. Deletions cut 7 bases from V and 8 bases from J, with 17 bases between. In DNA, the CDR3 is TGTGCCAGCACCCCTTACCCAGGTAGCGGCTACACCTTC. Its protein product is CASTPYPGSGYTF. The full variable domain, in which reference TRBV7-2 and TRBJ1-2 provide the parts outside the CDR3, is GAGVSQSPSNKVTEKGKDVELRCDPISGHTALYWYRQSLGQGLEFLIYFQGNSAPDKSGLPSDRFSAERTGGSVSTLTIQRTQQEDSAVYLCASTPYPGSGYTFGSGTRLTVV.

Details on this clonotype: This may be a read error: a much more frequent sequence differs by one nucleotide. The V call is TRBV7-2, the J call TRBJ1-5; D not resolved. V was trimmed by 0 bases and J by 0 bases, leaving 6 bases between them. The CDR3 is made up of 15 amino acids. Germline V gives CDR1 SGHTA, CDR2 FQGNSA. CDR3 region: CASSLARNSNQPQHF. CDR3 in DNA: TGTGCCAGCAGCTTAGCCAGGAATAGCAATCAGCCCCAGCATTTT.

This clonotype was seen ten or more times. V gene TRBV29-1 combines with J gene TRBJ1-1, with no clear D. Trimming took 6 bases from V and 1 from J, leaving 12 bases between them. The CDR3 extends over 13 amino acids. Germline V gene sequence: CDR1 SQVTM, CDR2 ANQGSEA. The CDR3 DNA sequence: TGCAGCGTGAGGACGGCGTCGAACACTGAAGCTTTCTTT. This translates into CSVRTASNTEAFF.

This chain uses TRBV9 with TRBJ2-1; 8 nucleotides line up with TRBD2. Germline CDR1 is SGDLS and CDR2 is YYNGEE. The V gene end was trimmed by 4 bases and the J gene end by 7 bases; junction bases not matched to a gene: 7. CDR3 length: 14 residues. For the CDR3, the DNA is TGTGCCAGCAGCCCTCGCGTAGCGGGGAATGAGCAGTTCTTC. This translates into CASSPRVAGNEQFF.

V and J are TRBV7-9 and TRBJ2-1; weak D call: TRBD1 (5 bases). The germline V gene has CDR1 SEHNR and CDR2 FQNEAQ (reference sequence). The CDR3 extends over 14 amino acids. V was trimmed by 5 bases and J by 7 bases, leaving 15 bases between them. The CDR3 spells CASSPEWGRNEQFF. CDR3 DNA: TGTGCCAGCAGCCCTGAGTGGGGCCGGAATGAGCAGTTCTTC. Full variable domain (missing parts from reference TRBV7-9 and TRBJ2-1): DTGVSQNPRHKITKRGQNVTFRCDPISEHNRLYWYRQTLGQGPEFLTYFQNEAQLEKSRLLSDRFSAERPKGSFSTLEIQRTEQGDSAMYLCASSPEWGRNEQFFGPGTRLTVL.

This clonotype has more than one count but fewer than ten. The V and J genes are TRBV4-2 and TRBJ2-2, with 8 bases that match TRBD1. The CDR3 has 16 residues. Germline V CDR1 and CDR2: LGHNA, YNFKEQ. Germline trimming cut 1 base from V and 0 bases from J; bases unmatched to any gene: 1. CDR3: CASSQVGQANTGELFF. The CDR3 bases are TGTGCCAGCAGCCAAGTGGGACAGGCGAACACCGGGGAGCTGTTTTTT.

This clonotype showed up just a few times. The chain has TRBV5-1 and TRBJ2-7; perhaps TRBD1 as D (7 bases). V was shortened by 0 bases and J by 6 bases, with 13 bases between the two germline ends. CDR1 and CDR2 from the germline V gene are SGHRS and YFSETQ. This CDR3 has 14 residues. The chain's CDR3 is CASSLGRQGGEQYF. The CDR3 coding sequence is TGCGCCAGCAGCTTGGGCCGTCAGGGGGGCGAGCAGTACTTC. Drawing the rest from reference TRBV5-1 and TRBJ2-7, the complete variable domain is KAGVTQTPRYLIKTRGQQVTLSCSPISGHRSVSWYQQTPGQGLQFLFEYFSETQRNKGNFPGRFSGRQFSNSRSEMNVSTLELGDSALYLCASSLGRQGGEQYFGPGTRLTVT.